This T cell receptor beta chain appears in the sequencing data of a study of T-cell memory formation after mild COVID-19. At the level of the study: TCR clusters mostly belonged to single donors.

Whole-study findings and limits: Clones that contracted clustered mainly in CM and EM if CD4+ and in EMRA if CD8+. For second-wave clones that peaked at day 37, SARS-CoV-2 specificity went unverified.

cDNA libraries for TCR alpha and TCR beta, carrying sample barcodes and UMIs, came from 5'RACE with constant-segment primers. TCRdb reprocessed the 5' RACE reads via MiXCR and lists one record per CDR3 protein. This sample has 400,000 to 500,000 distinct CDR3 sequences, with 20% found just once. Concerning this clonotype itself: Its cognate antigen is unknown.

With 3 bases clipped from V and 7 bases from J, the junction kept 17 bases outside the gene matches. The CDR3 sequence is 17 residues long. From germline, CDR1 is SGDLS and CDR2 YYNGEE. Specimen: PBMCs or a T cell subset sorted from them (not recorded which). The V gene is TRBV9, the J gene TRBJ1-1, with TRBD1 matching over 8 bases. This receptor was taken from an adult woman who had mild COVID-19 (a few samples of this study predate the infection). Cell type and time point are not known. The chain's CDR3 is CASSAKPDRGPIGEAFF. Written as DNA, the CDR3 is TGTGCCAGCAGCGCCAAGCCTGACAGGGGTCCCATCGGTGAAGCTTTCTTT.